The following is a TCR beta chain sequence with its context. What antigen it recognizes has not been identified. Qualities for individual bases were not recorded, and no much larger clone is one base off. Ficoll-Paque density gradient centrifugation was used to isolate PBMCs. The CDR3 has 17 amino acids, counting the end cysteine and phenylalanine. Solely the CDR3 DNA is kept, with 51 bases framed from the first base. Reading the germline V gene (reference sequence) gives CDR1 DFQATT and CDR2 SNEGSKA. The data derive from a study of T-cell memory formation after mild COVID-19 (dated by TCRdb to about 2021). General notes on the study: TCR sequence clusters from the two donors were largely donor specific. In a couple of donors, T-cell clones that expanded and contracted after mild COVID-19 were tracked by sequencing TCRalpha and TCRbeta repertoires over time. Two young, previously healthy adult volunteers, one female and one male, were included in the cohort. The paper as a whole reports these results and caveats: Contracting CD4+ clones were located mainly in the CM and EM memory subsets, whereas CD8+ clones were found to be enriched in EMRA. Clones contracting from day 15 to 85 had balanced CD4/CD8 phenotypes, while a second wave expanding from day 15 to 37 was biased towards CD4+. The study included only two mild cases, and larger cohorts that include severe cases with pre-infection samples were judged to be necessary. SARS-CoV-2 specificity of the second-wave clones peaking on day 37 was not confirmed. The detection of some responding clones in pre-infection memory suggests that pre-existing cross-reactive memory T cells joined the SARS-CoV-2 response.

The reads were generated on an Illumina NovaSeq 6000. cDNA libraries for TCRalpha and TCRbeta were prepared by 5'RACE using constant-segment primers, with sample barcodes and unique molecular identifiers added. Trizol reagent was used to extract RNA from every sample. Library amplification was performed in two PCR steps, and a second sample barcode and Illumina TruSeq adapters were introduced in the second step. The libraries were sequenced on an Illumina NovaSeq using 2 x 150 bp paired-end reads. The authors' pipeline ran thus. Demultiplexing of reads and collapsing into UMI-guided consensus sequences were performed with migec v1.2.7. With mixcr v2.1.11, UMI consensuses were aligned to TRA and TRB V and J templates and assembled into clonotypes. A clonotype was counted as expanded or contracted only if both edgeR and NoisET called the change significant, with noise models trained on biological replicates. For edgeR calls, a false discovery rate-adjusted p below 0.01 and a log2 fold-change threshold of 1 were applied. As an exploratory analysis of dynamics, max-normalized trajectories of the 1000 most abundant clonotypes were examined by PCA with hierarchical clustering. Separately sequenced CD4+ and CD8+ repertoires were used to assign a CD4 or CD8 phenotype to each responding clone. The public reads were reanalyzed by TCRdb: fastp trimming at Q25, MiXCR alignment, in-frame beta chains only. All rows with the same CDR3 protein become a single entry with the most common DNA and genes. The V and J calls shown here were made by TCRdb, not taken from the authors' results. The sample contains hundreds of thousands of distinct CDR3 sequences, around 16% of them found a single time. The top ten clonotypes cover 8.1% of the sample.

Source material: PBMCs or a T cell subset sorted from them (not recorded which). The receptor's source is an adult woman who had mild COVID-19 (a few samples of this study predate the infection). The sample titles of this study are shuffled in the database, so cell type and time point are left out; the donor was told from shared clones. The V and J genes are TRBV20-1 and TRBJ2-7, with the D assignment possibly TRBD1 or TRBD2, given 7 matching bases for each. The DNA reads as follows: TGCAGCGCTGGAACTGGTGGGGGGGACAGATTCTTCTACGAGCAGTACTTC. This gives the protein CSAGTGGGDRFFYEQYF.